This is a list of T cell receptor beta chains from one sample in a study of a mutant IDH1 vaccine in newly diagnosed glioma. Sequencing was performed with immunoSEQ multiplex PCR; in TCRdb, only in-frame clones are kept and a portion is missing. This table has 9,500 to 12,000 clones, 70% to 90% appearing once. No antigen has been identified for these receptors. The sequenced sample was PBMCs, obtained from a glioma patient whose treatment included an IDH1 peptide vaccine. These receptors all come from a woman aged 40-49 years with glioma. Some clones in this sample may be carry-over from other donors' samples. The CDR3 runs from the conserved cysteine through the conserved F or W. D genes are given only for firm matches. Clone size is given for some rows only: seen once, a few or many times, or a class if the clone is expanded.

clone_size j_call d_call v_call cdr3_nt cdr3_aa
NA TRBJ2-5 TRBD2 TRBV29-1 TGCAGCGTTGAGGGGGCTAGCGGGGGGGTTGAGACCCAGTACTTC CSVEGASGGVETQYF
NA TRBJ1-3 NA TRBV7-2 TGTGCCAGCAGCGCAAGGGGCAGGGTCGGGAGCTCTGGAAACACCATATATTTT CASSARGRVGSSGNTIYF
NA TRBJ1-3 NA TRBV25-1 TGTGCCAGCACGGTCGGCTCTGGAAACACCATATATTTT CASTVGSGNTIYF
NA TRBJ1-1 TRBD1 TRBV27 TGTGCCAGCATTGGAGGGGGCTTCACTGAAGCTTTCTTT CASIGGGFTEAFF
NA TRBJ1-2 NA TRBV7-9 TGTGCCAGCAGGTCGGGGATCGGAGGGGGAAAGGCTGTGAGGGATGGCTACACCTTC CASRSGIGGGKAVRDGYTF
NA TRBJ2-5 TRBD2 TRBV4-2 TGTGCCAGCAGCCAAGAAAGGTCGAGACTAGCGGGAGGAGTTGGAGAGACCCAGTACTTC CASSQERSRLAGGVGETQYF
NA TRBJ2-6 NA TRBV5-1 TGCGCCAGCAGCTTGGACGTCTCTGGGGCCAACGTCCTGACTTTC CASSLDVSGANVLTF
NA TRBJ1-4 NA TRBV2 TGTGCCAGCAGTGATGTGAGGGGGGCTGGGGAAAAACTGTTTTTT CASSDVRGAGEKLFF
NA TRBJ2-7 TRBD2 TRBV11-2 TGTGCCAGCAGCTTAGTTGGCGGGGGGCTTTACTACGAGCAGTACTTC CASSLVGGGLYYEQYF
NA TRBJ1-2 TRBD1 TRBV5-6 TGTGCCAGCAGCTTGCGACAGGGGAATGGCTACACCTTC CASSLRQGNGYTF
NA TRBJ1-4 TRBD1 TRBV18 TGTGCCAGCTCACTACAGGGGGCGGCTAATGAAAAACTGTTTTTT CASSLQGAANEKLFF
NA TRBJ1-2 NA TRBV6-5 TGTGCCAGCACCCCGACTGCTAACTATGGCTACACCTTC CASTPTANYGYTF
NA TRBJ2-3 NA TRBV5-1 TGCGCCAGCAGTATTGCGGGGCCCGGGTATACGCAGTATTTT CASSIAGPGYTQYF
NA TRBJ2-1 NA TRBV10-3 TGTGCCATCAGTGAGTTGGGATTGAACGGTTACAATGAGCAGTTCTTC CAISELGLNGYNEQFF
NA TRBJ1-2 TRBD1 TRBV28 TGTGCCAGCAGACCCCCGGACAGGGAGGACTATGGCTACACCTTC CASRPPDREDYGYTF
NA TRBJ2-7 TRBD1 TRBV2 TGTGCCAGCCTGGGGGAACAGGGGGCGCGTGAGCAGTACTTC CASLGEQGAREQYF
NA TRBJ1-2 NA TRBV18 TGTGCCAGCTCCCTGACCGTCTCCTATGGCTACACCTTC CASSLTVSYGYTF
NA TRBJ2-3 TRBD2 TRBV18 TGTGCCAGCTCACCGGGACTAGCGGGTACAGATACGCAGTATTTT CASSPGLAGTDTQYF
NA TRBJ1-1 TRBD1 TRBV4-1 TGCGCCAGCAGCCCGTACTTGGGGGGTACAGGGGACACTGAAGCTTTCTTT CASSPYLGGTGDTEAFF
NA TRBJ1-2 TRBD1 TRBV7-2 TGTGCCAGCAGCTTACAGGGGGCCCTTTTTGTCTATGGCTACACCTTC CASSLQGALFVYGYTF
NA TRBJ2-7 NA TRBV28 TGTGCCAGCAGCCTCCGGGACCCCCTAGAGCAGTACTTC CASSLRDPLEQYF
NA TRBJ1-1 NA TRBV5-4 TGTGCCAGCAGCAGAAATACAGAGAACACTGAAGCTTTCTTT CASSRNTENTEAFF
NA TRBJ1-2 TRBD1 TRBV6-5 TGTGCCAGCAGGCGTGGACAGGGGGTATATGGCTACACCTTC CASRRGQGVYGYTF
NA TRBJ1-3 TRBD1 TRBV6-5 TGTGCCAGCAGCAGGGGACAGGGCGGAAACACCATATATTTT CASSRGQGGNTIYF
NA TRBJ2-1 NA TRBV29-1 TGCAGCGTTGAACTCGGTGGGGCAGTAACAAATGAGCAGTTCTTC CSVELGGAVTNEQFF
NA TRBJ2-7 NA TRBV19 TGTGCCAGTAGTATCAACGGGGGTTCCTCCTACGAGCAGTACTTC CASSINGGSSYEQYF
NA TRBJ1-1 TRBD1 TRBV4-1 TGCGCCAGCAGTCAAGAGGACAGGTGGAGGACTGAAGCTTTCTTT CASSQEDRWRTEAFF
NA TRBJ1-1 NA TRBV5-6 TGTGCCAGCAGCTTGGGGGGCTTACTAAACACTGAAGCTTTCTTT CASSLGGLLNTEAFF
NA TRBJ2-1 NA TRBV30 TGTGCCTGTTCTACGCAAGGAGGGGCCTACAATGAGCAGTTCTTC CACSTQGGAYNEQFF
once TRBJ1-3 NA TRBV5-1 TGCGCCAGCAGCTTGGTAGGGACACTGGCTGGAAACACCATATATTTT CASSLVGTLAGNTIYF
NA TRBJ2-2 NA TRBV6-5 TGTGCCAGCAGTTACGTATTAGGATCCGGGGAGCTGTTTTTT CASSYVLGSGELFF
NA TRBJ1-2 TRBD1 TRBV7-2 TGTGCCAGCAGCTTATGGACAGGGCATGGCTACACCTTC CASSLWTGHGYTF
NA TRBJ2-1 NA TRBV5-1 TGCGCCAGCAGCTTCACCTCTGAGCAGTTCTTC CASSFTSEQFF
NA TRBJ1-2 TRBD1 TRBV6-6 TGTGCCAGCAGTTCCGGGACAGGGGTCTATGGCTACACCTTC CASSSGTGVYGYTF
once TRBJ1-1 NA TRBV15 TGTGCCACCAGCAGAGGGAGGGAGACATTGAACACTGAAGCTTTCTTT CATSRGRETLNTEAFF
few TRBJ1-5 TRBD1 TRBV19 TGTGCCAGTAGTGGGGGACAGGGGGGCAATCAGCCCCAGCATTTT CASSGGQGGNQPQHF
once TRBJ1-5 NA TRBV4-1 TGCGCCAGCAGTGGCCAGGCAGATCAGCCCCAGCATTTT CASSGQADQPQHF
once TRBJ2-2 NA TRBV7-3 TGTGCCAGCAGCTTAATCCCGGAGACCGGCGGGGAGCTGTTTTTT CASSLIPETGGELFF
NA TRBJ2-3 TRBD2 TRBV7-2 TGTGCCAGCAGCTTAGGGGGTTTCGGCGGGAGGGCAGATACGCAGTATTTT CASSLGGFGGRADTQYF
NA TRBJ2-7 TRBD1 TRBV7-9 TGTGCCAGCAGCTTAAGGGACAGGATTTACGAGCAGTACTTC CASSLRDRIYEQYF